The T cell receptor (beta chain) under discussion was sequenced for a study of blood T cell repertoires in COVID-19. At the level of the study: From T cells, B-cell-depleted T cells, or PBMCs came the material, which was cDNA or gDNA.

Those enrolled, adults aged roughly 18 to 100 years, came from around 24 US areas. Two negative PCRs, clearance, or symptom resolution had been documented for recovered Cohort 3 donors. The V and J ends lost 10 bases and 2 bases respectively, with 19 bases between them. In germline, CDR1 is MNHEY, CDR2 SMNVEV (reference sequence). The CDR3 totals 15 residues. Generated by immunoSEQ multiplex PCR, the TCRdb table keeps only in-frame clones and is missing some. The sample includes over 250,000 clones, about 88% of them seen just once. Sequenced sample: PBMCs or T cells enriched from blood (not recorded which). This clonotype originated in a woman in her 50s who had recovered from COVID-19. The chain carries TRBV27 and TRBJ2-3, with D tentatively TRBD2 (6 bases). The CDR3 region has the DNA TGTGCCACTCGAGTAGGACTAACCTCCACAGATACGCAGTATTTT. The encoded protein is CATRVGLTSTDTQYF.